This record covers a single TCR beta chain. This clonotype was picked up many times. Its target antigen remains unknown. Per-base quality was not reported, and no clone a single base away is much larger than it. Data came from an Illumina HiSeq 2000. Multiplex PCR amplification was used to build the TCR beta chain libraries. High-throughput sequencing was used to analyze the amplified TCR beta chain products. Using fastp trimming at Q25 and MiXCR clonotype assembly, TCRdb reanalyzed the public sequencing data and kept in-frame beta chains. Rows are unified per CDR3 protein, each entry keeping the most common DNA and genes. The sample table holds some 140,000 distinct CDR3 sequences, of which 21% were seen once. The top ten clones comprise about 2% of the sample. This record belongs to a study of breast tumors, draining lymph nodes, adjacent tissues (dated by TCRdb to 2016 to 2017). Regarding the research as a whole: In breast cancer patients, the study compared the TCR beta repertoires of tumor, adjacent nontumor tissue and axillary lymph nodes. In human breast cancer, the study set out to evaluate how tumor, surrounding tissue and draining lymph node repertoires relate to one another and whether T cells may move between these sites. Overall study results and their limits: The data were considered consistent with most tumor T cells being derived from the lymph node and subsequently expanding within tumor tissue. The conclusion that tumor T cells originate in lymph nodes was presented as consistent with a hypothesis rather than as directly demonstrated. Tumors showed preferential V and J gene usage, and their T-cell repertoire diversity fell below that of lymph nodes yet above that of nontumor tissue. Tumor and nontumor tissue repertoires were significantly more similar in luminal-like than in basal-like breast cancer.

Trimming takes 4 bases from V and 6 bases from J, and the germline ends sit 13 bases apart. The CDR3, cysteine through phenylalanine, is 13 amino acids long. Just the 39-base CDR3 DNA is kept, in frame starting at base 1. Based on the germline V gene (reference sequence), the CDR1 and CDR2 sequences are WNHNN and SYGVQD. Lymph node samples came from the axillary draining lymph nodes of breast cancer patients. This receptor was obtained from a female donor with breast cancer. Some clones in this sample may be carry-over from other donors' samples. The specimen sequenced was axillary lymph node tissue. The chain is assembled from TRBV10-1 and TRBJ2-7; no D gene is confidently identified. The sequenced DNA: TGCGCCAGCAGTGCTTCACATGGGCTCGAGCAGTACTTC. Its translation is CASSASHGLEQYF.